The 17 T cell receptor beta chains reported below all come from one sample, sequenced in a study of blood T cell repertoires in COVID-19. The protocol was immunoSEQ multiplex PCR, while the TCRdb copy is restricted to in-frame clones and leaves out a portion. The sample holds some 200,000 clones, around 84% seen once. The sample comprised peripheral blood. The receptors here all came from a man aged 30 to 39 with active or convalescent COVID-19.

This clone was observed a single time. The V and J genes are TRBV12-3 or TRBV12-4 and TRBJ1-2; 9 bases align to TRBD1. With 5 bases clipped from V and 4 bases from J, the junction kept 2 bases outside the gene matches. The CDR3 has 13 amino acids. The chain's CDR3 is CASSGQGIYGYTF. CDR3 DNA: TGTGCCAGCAGTGGACAGGGGATCTATGGCTACACCTTC.

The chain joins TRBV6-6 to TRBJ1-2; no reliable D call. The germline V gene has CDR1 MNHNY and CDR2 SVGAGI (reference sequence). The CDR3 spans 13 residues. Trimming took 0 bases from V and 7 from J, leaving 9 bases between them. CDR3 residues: CASSYSITGGYTF. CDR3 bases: TGTGCCAGCAGTTACTCGATCACCGGTGGCTACACCTTC.

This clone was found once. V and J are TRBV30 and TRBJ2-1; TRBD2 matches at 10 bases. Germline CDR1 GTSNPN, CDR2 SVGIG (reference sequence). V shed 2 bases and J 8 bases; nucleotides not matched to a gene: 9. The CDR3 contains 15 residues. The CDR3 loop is CAWSRLAGEVHEQFF. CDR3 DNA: TGTGCCTGGAGTCGCCTAGCGGGAGAGGTTCATGAGCAGTTCTTC. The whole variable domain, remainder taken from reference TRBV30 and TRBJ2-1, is SQTIHQWPATLVQPVGSPLSLECTVEGTSNPNLYWYRQAAGRGLQLLFYSVGIGQISSEVPQNLSASRPQDRQFILSSKKLLLSDSGFYLCAWSRLAGEVHEQFFGPGTRLTVL.

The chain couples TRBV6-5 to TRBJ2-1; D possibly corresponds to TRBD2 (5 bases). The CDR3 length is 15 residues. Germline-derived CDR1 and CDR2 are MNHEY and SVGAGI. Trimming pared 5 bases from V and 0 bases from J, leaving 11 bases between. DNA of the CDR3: TGTGCCAGCAGTACGGACTGGCCCTCCTACAATGAGCAGTTCTTC. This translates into CASSTDWPSYNEQFF.

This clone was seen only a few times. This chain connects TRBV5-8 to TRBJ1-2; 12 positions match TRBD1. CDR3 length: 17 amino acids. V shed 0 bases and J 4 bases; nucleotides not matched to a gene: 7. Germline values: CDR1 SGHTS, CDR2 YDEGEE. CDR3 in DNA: TGTGCCAGCAGCTTGGCCGGGACAGGGGGCGTGAGCTATGGCTACACCTTC. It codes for CASSLAGTGGVSYGYTF.

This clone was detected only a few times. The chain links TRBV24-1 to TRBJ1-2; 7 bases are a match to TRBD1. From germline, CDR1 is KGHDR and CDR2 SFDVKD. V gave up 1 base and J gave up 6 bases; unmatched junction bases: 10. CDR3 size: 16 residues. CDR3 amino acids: CATSDFPGQVGHGYTF. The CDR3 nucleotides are TGTGCCACCAGTGATTTCCCCGGACAGGTAGGCCATGGCTACACCTTC.

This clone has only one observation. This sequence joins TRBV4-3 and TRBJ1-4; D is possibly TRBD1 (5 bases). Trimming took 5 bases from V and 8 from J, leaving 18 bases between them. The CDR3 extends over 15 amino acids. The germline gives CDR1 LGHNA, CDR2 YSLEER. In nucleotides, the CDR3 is TGCGCCAGCAGCGCCGTAGGGGAGGTTCAAGAAAAACTGTTTTTT. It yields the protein CASSAVGEVQEKLFF.

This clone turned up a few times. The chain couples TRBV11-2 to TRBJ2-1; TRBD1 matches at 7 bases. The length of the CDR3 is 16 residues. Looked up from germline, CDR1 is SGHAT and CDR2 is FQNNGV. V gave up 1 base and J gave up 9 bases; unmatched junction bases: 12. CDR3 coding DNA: TGTGCCAGCAGCTTAGCAAACAGGGGCGTCATAGGTGAGCAGTTCTTC. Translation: CASSLANRGVIGEQFF.

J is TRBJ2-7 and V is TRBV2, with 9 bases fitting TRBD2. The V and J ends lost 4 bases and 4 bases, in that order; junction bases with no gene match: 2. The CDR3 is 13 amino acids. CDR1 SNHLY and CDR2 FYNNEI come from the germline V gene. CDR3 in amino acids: CASSVGLAYEQYF. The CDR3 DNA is TGTGCCAGCAGTGTAGGACTAGCGTACGAGCAGTACTTC.

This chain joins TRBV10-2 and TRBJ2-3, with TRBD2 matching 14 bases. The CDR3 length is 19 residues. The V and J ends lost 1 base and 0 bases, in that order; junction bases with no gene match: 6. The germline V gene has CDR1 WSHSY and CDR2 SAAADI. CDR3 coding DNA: TGCGCCAGCAGTGAGTTTGGACTAGCGGGGGGTGGGAGCACAGATACGCAGTATTTT. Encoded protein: CASSEFGLAGGGSTDTQYF.

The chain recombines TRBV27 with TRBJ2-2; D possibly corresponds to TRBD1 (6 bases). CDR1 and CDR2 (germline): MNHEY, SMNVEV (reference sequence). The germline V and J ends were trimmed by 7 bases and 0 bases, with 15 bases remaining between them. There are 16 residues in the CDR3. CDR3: CASNPLRQANTGELFF. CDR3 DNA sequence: TGTGCCAGCAATCCCCTCCGACAGGCGAACACCGGGGAGCTGTTTTTT.

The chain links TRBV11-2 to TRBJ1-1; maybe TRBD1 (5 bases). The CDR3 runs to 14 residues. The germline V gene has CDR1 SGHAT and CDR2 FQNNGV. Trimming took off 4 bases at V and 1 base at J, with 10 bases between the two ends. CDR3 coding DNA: TGTGCCAGCAGCTGGGGGGGGAGGAACACTGAAGCTTTCTTT. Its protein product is CASSWGGRNTEAFF.

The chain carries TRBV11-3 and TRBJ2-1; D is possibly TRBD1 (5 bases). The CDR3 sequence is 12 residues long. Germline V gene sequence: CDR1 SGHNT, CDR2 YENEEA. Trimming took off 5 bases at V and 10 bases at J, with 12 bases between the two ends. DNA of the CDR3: TGTGCCAGCAGCCCTCGTACAGGCGAGCAGTTCTTC. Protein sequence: CASSPRTGEQFF.

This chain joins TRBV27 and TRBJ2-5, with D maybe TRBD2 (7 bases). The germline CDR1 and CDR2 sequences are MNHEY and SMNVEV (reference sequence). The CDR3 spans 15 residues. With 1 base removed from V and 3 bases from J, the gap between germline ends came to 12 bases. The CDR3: CASSLLGGAEETQYF. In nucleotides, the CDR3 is TGTGCCAGCAGTTTATTAGGGGGGGCTGAAGAGACCCAGTACTTC.

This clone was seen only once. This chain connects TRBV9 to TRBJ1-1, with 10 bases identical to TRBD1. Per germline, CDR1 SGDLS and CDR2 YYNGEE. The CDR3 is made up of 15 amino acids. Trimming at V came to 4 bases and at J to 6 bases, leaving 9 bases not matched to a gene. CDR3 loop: CASSTGQGEGAEAFF. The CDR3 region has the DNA TGTGCCAGCAGCACCGGACAGGGGGAAGGTGCTGAAGCTTTCTTT.

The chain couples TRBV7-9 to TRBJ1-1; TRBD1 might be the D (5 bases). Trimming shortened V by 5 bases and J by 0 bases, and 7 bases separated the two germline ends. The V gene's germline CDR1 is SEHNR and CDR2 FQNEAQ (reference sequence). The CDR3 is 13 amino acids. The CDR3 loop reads CASSPTVNTEAFF. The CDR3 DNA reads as TGTGCCAGCAGCCCGACAGTGAACACTGAAGCTTTCTTT.

The CDR3 loop reads CATRYGGSDEQFF. DNA of the CDR3: TGTGCCACCCGTTATGGGGGGAGCGATGAGCAGTTCTTC. The chain uses TRBV24-1 and TRBJ2-1, with D possibly TRBD2 on 6 matching bases. Trimming stripped 9 bases from V and 8 bases from J, with 16 bases between. Germline lookup yields CDR1 KGHDR and CDR2 SFDVKD. CDR3 size: 13 residues.